Sequencing of this TCR beta chain was carried out in a study of blood T cell repertoires in COVID-19 (dated by TCRdb to the early 2020s). In the study overall: Samples from collaborators originated in the United States, Italy and Spain and spanned both the acute and convalescent phases of COVID-19. Where available, HLA class I and class II types were obtained from metadata supplied by the sample provider rather than from assay-based typing. The material from the prospective study consisted of cDNA or gDNA derived from T cells, B-cell-depleted T cells, or PBMCs. The dataset comprised deeply sampled blood TCRbeta repertoires from subjects exposed to, actively infected with, or recovered from COVID-19. Sample metadata almost always included a de-identified subject ID, COVID-19 status, age in years and sex. The repertoires were released in a freely available public database intended as a resource for research on the immune response to SARS-CoV-2. The samples were drawn from two sources: the first 160 participants of the ongoing ImmuneRACE study, and 1,200 or so subjects contributed by 6 global collaborators.

As for this clone: What antigen it recognizes has not been identified. No base-level quality is on record; no much larger clone is a single base apart.

The CDR3 spans 13 residues, from the cysteine through the phenylalanine. Here the CDR3 DNA is all that survives: 39 bases in frame from base 1. Trimming accounts for 6 bases at V and 5 bases at J, while the number of junction bases matched to no gene is 9. CDR1 and CDR2 are read off the germline V gene as SQVTM and ANQGSEA. TCRbeta CDR3 regions were amplified from genomic DNA using the immunoSEQ Assay, a bias-controlled multiplex PCR. The authors' pipeline ran thus. The number of nucleated cells in each sample was estimated from the amplification of reference gene primers within the assay. To quantify the absolute abundance of each unique TCRbeta CDR3 rearrangement, sequence reads were collapsed and filtered. Productive Simpson clonality was computed per sample as the square root of Simpson's diversity index over productive rearrangements. TCRdb re-hosts the immuneACCESS table, in-frame sequences only. Its copies lack some clones; in the studies checked, an unresolved V gene accounts for under half of them, and the cause for the rest is not known. The DNA was the basis for D and trimming; V, J and clone size are from that table. This sample holds some 200,000 clones; roughly 82% were observed only once. Jointly, the top ten make up 13% of the sample.

Each collaborating institution followed its own protocols to collect whole blood in K2EDTA tubes. For TCRbeta analysis, collaborators shipped samples as frozen whole blood, isolated PBMCs, or DNA extracted from either of those sample types. Results and caveats for the whole study, not just this receptor: The quantity of clinical and demographic metadata differed by source and by participant and was supplied without curation.

The sequence is built from TRBV29-1 and TRBJ1-1; a stretch of 7 junction bases matches TRBD1. Input material: peripheral blood. This sequence was found in a human donor in a cohort sampled during active COVID-19. The DNA reads as follows: TGCAGCGTATTGACAGGGCGATGGACTGAAGCTTTCTTT. It translates to CSVLTGRWTEAFF.